This T cell receptor beta chain was identified during a study of persistence of HIV-infected CD4 T cells. The overall study: Isolated cells were CMV- and HIV-1 Gag-responding CD4+ T cells.

The stimulus was an HIV-1 Gag 15-mer peptide pool, 1 ug/peptide/mL. Sorted nonresponding memory CD4+ T cells were CD40L-negative, CD69-negative, CD45RO-high. Anti-CD28/CD49d costimulation, CD40-blocking antibody and enfuvirtide were given to CD8-depleted PBMCs for about 17 hours. Sequencing used immunoSEQ version 4 in survey mode. Clones were read by immunoSEQ multiplex PCR, and TCRdb kept only the in-frame ones, dropping some. Of approximately 39,000 clones detected, approximately 78% appear once; the ten largest clones hold almost 1%. This clone rates as large (0.1 to 1%). Its antigen is unknown. V shed 4 bases and J shed 5 bases, with 17 bases lying between them. Germline CDR1 and CDR2: SGHRS and YFSETQ. This CDR3 contains 15 residues. Points from the study as a whole: TCR analyses could not target the rare provirus-carrying CMV-responding cells.

The chain recombines TRBV5-1 with TRBJ2-3; D may be TRBD2 (5 bases). Sequencing was performed on cultured CD4+ T cells from PBMCs, taken from a patient who received antiretroviral therapy. The receptor was isolated from an adult with HIV. The donor label of this sample is uncertain. This CDR3 reads CASSPEGYGEDTQYF. In DNA form, the CDR3 reads TGCGCCAGCAGCCCCGAGGGCTACGGAGAAGATACGCAGTATTTT. Supplemented by reference TRBV5-1 and TRBJ2-3, the full variable domain reads KAGVTQTPRYLIKTRGQQVTLSCSPISGHRSVSWYQQTPGQGLQFLFEYFSETQRNKGNFPGRFSGRQFSNSRSEMNVSTLELGDSALYLCASSPEGYGEDTQYFGPGTRLTVL.